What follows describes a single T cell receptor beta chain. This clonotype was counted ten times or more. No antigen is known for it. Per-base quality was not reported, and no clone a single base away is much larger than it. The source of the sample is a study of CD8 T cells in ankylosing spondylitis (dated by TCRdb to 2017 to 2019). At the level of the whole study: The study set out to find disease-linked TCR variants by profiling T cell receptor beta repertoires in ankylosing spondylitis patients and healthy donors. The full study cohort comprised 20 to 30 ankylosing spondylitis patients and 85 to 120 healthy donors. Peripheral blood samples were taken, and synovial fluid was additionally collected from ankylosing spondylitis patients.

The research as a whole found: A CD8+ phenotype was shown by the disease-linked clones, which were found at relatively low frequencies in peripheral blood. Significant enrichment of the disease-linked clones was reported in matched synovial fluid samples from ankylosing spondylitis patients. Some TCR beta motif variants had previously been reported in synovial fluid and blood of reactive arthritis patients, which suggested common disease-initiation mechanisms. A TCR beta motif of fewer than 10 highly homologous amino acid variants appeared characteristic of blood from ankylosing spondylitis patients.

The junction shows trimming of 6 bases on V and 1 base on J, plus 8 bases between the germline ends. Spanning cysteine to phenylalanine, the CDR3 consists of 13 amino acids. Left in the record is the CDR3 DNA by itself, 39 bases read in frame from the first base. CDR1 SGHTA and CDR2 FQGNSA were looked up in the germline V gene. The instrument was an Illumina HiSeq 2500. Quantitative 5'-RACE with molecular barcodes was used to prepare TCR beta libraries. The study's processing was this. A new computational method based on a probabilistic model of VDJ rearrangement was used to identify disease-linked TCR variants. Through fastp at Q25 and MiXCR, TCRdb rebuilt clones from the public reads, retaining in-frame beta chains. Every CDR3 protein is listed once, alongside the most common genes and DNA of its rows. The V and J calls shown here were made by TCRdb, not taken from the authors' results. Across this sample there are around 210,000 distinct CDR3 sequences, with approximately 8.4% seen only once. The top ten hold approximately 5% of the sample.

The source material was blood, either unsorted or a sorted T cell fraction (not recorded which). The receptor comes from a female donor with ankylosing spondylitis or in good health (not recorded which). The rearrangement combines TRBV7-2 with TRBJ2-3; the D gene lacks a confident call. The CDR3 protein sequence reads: CASSPERTDTQYF. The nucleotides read TGTGCCAGCAGTCCCGAACGCACAGATACGCAGTATTTT.